This T cell receptor (beta chain) is drawn from a study of blood T cell repertoires in COVID-19 (dated by TCRdb to the early 2020s). Describing the broader study: Samples from collaborators originated in the United States, Italy and Spain and spanned both the acute and convalescent phases of COVID-19. The prospective study material was composed of cDNA or gDNA derived from T cells, B-cell-depleted T cells, or PBMCs. Sample metadata almost always included a de-identified subject ID, COVID-19 status, age in years and sex. Where HLA class I and class II types were available, the types were taken from metadata supplied by the sample provider, not from assay-based typing. The samples were drawn from two sources: the first 160 participants of the ongoing ImmuneRACE study, and over 950 subjects contributed by 6 global collaborators. The dataset comprised deeply sampled blood TCRbeta repertoires from subjects exposed to, actively infected with, or recovered from COVID-19. The repertoires were made available in a free public database intended to serve as a resource for research on the immune response to SARS-CoV-2. Findings and caveats that apply to the study as a whole: Clinical and demographic metadata were provided uncurated, with the amount varying by source and participant.

The CDR3 has 15 amino acids, counting the end cysteine and phenylalanine. Of the read, only the CDR3 DNA is kept; its 45 bases are in frame from base 1. Sequences LGHDT (CDR1) and YNNKEL (CDR2) are obtained from the germline V gene (reference sequence). Concerning this clone: Its specific antigen is unknown. The junction does not match germline at one end; this may be a read error.

In the prospective study, participants were 18 to 89 years old, resided in about two dozen geographic areas of the United States, and were enrolled through a virtual design. In the prospective study, cohorts were assigned on the basis of participant-reported clinical history obtained from a screening survey and a study questionnaire. Recovered participants in ImmuneRACE Cohort 3 were defined as having two consecutive negative NP/OP PCR tests, clearance from a healthcare professional, or resolution of symptoms. In the prospective study, whole blood, serum and a nasopharyngeal or oropharyngeal swab were collected from each participant by mobile phlebotomists. Prospective study participants could optionally give additional blood draws and questionnaires over a roughly 2-month period. Before DNA extraction, prospective study blood samples were shipped either frozen or at room temperature. TCRbeta CDR3 regions were amplified from genomic DNA using the immunoSEQ Assay, a bias-controlled multiplex PCR. Per the original workflow: The number of nucleated cells in each sample was estimated from the amplification of reference gene primers within the assay. To quantify the absolute abundance of each unique TCRbeta CDR3 rearrangement, sequence reads were collapsed and filtered. For each sample, productive Simpson clonality was calculated as the square root of Simpson's diversity index across productive rearrangements. TCRdb retrieved this table from immuneACCESS and kept in-frame rearrangements only. Not all clones are present; in checked studies, unresolved V genes account for under half, and no reason is known for the remainder. V and J calls and clone size are given by that table; D and trimming were obtained from the DNA. Here the sample has more than 150,000 clones; roughly 90% occur a single time. The top ten clones comprise 5.5% to 8.5% of the sample.

The origin of this receptor is a woman in her forties or fifties who had recovered from COVID-19. The chain couples TRBV3-1 (or the pseudogene TRBV3-2) to TRBJ2-1, with 7 bases matching TRBD2. Sequenced material: PBMCs or T cells enriched from blood (not recorded which). The DNA is TGTGCCAGCAGACAAGACGGGGGAGGGTACAATGAGCAGTTCTTC. Translated, this is CASRQDGGGYNEQFF.